The rows below give T cell receptor beta chains drawn from one sample of a study of T cell responses to AZD1222 COVID-19 vaccine. Assay used: immunoSEQ multiplex PCR; TCRdb lists only in-frame clones, some missing. The data show 250,000 to 300,000 clones, around 93% seen once. Sequences were derived from peripheral blood, sampled 28 days after the second AZD1222 dose. These receptors were taken from an adult who received the AZD1222 COVID-19 vaccine. Both conserved end residues are part of each CDR3. Fields, in order: clone size, J gene, CDR3 length, D gene, V gene, CDR3 protein, CDR3 DNA. The D gene is left open where the match is weak. The size field is filled for only some rows; it gives once, few, many or a size class.

abundance: -
j_gene: TRBJ1-3
len: 17
d_gene: -
v_gene: TRBV30
CDR3aa: CAWSVVGSARPGNTIYF
CDR3nt: TGTGCCTGGAGTGTCGTCGGCTCTGCTAGGCCTGGAAACACCATATATTTT

abundance: -
j_gene: TRBJ2-1
len: 15
d_gene: -
v_gene: TRBV25-1
CDR3aa: CASSELKVQSGSVFF
CDR3nt: TGTGCCAGCAGTGAATTGAAGGTTCAGTCGGGGTCAGTGTTCTTC

abundance: -
j_gene: TRBJ1-2
len: 14
d_gene: -
v_gene: TRBV5-1
CDR3aa: CASSPEGANYGYTF
CDR3nt: TGCGCCAGCAGCCCTGAGGGGGCTAACTATGGCTACACCTTC

abundance: -
j_gene: TRBJ2-2
len: 14
d_gene: -
v_gene: TRBV29-1
CDR3aa: CSVSGGIFTGELFF
CDR3nt: TGCAGCGTTAGTGGAGGGATATTCACCGGGGAGCTGTTTTTT

abundance: -
j_gene: TRBJ2-7
len: 11
d_gene: -
v_gene: TRBV12-3/TRBV12-4
CDR3aa: CASSGPYEQYF
CDR3nt: TGTGCCAGCAGTGGCCCGTACGAGCAGTACTTC

abundance: -
j_gene: TRBJ1-4
len: 19
d_gene: -
v_gene: TRBV10-3
CDR3aa: CAISEKKREDSSTNEKLFF
CDR3nt: TGTGCCATCAGTGAGAAAAAACGTGAGGACAGTTCAACTAATGAAAAACTGTTTTTT

abundance: -
j_gene: TRBJ2-7
len: 15
d_gene: TRBD2
v_gene: TRBV19
CDR3aa: CASSGAAGGNYEQYF
CDR3nt: TGTGCCAGTAGTGGAGCCGCGGGAGGAAACTACGAGCAGTACTTC

abundance: -
j_gene: TRBJ1-6
len: 13
d_gene: -
v_gene: TRBV14
CDR3aa: CASSQVRGAPLHF
CDR3nt: TGTGCCAGCAGCCAAGTTCGGGGTGCACCCCTCCACTTT

abundance: -
j_gene: TRBJ1-2
len: 12
d_gene: -
v_gene: TRBV7-9
CDR3aa: CASSPSVHGYTF
CDR3nt: TGTGCCAGCAGCCCTAGTGTTCATGGCTACACCTTC

abundance: -
j_gene: TRBJ1-2
len: 12
d_gene: -
v_gene: TRBV24-1
CDR3aa: CATSDTGGGYTF
CDR3nt: TGTGCCACCAGTGATACCGGGGGCGGCTACACCTTC

abundance: once
j_gene: TRBJ1-4
len: 15
d_gene: -
v_gene: TRBV5-1
CDR3aa: CASSPISATNEKLFF
CDR3nt: TGCGCCAGCAGCCCGATATCAGCAACTAATGAAAAACTGTTTTTT

abundance: -
j_gene: TRBJ1-1
len: 13
d_gene: -
v_gene: TRBV29-1
CDR3aa: CSVVPRMATEAFF
CDR3nt: TGCAGCGTTGTCCCACGTATGGCCACTGAAGCTTTCTTT

abundance: -
j_gene: TRBJ1-2
len: 14
d_gene: -
v_gene: TRBV5-4
CDR3aa: CASTPGGDGYGYTF
CDR3nt: TGTGCCAGCACCCCAGGAGGGGACGGCTATGGCTACACCTTC